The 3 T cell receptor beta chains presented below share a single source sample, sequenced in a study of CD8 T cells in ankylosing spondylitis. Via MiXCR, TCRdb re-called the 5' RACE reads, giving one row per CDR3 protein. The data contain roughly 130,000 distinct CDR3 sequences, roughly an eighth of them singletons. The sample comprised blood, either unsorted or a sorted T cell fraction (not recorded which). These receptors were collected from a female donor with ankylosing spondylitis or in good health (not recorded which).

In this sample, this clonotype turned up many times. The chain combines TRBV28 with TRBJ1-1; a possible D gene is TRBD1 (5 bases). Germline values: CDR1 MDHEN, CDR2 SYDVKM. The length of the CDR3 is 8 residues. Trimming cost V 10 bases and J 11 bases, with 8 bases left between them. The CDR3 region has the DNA TGTGCCACCTCAGGGGCTTTCTTT. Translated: CATSGAFF.

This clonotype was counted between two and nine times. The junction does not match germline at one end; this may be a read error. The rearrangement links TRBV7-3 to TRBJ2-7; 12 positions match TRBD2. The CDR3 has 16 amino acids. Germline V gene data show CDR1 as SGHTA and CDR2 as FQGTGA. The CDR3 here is CACSPTTSGRGYEQYF. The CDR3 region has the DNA TGTGCCTGCAGCCCGACGACTAGCGGGAGAGGCTACGAGCAGTACTTC.

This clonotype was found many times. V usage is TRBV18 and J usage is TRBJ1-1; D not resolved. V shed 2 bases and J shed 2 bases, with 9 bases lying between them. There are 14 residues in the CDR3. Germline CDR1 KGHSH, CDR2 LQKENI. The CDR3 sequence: CASSPGGANTEAFF. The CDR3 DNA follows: TGTGCCAGCTCACCAGGAGGAGCCAACACTGAAGCTTTCTTT.